One TCR beta chain is described in this entry. These data are taken from a study of blood T cell repertoires in COVID-19. Study context: Sources were T cells, B-cell-depleted T cells, or PBMCs; the material itself was cDNA or gDNA.

Trimming cost V 4 bases and J 2 bases, with 10 bases left between them. This CDR3 is built from 14 residues. Germline V gene lookup returns CDR1 MGHDK and CDR2 SYGVNS. Methods used by the authors: Estimates of nucleated cell counts were drawn from the amplification of reference gene primers. Repertoires were generated with immunoSEQ multiplex PCR, while TCRdb's copy carries only in-frame clones and drops some. Clonal size and the V and J genes are those of that table, whereas D and trimming came from the DNA. The sample lists around 130,000 clones, more than 70% occurring once. The chain recombines TRBV25-1 with TRBJ2-3; a possible D gene is TRBD1 (5 bases). The specimen sequenced was peripheral blood. The sequence was collected from a woman aged 25-40 years who had recovered from COVID-19. CDR3 bases: TGTGCCAGCAGTGCGGGCAGGGACACAGATACGCAGTATTTT. Translated: CASSAGRDTDTQYF.